These T cell receptor beta chains were read from a single sample in a study of T cell responses to AZD1222 COVID-19 vaccine. Method: immunoSEQ multiplex PCR; TCRdb's copy keeps in-frame clones and lacks some. The sample has 120,000 or so clones; 70% to 90% are singletons. The sequences come from peripheral blood, collected 28 days after the second AZD1222 dose. The receptor source for this set is an adult who received the AZD1222 COVID-19 vaccine. Both conserved end residues are part of each CDR3. D genes are given only for firm matches.

TRBV7-9	TRBD1	TRBJ1-4	CASRKGTAEKLFF	TGTGCCAGCAGGAAGGGGACAGCAGAAAAACTGTTTTTT
TRBV30	TRBD1	TRBJ1-1	CAWRGDRGVYRAFF	TGTGCCTGGAGGGGGGACAGGGGGGTGTATCGAGCTTTCTTT
TRBV7-9	NA	TRBJ2-2	CASSARGANTGELFF	TGTGCCAGCAGCGCGCGGGGTGCGAACACCGGGGAGCTGTTTTTT
TRBV19	NA	TRBJ2-5	CASGGGAVKEETQYF	TGTGCCAGTGGGGGTGGGGCGGTCAAAGAAGAGACCCAGTACTTC
TRBV28	TRBD1	TRBJ1-1	CASSLFVRQGWSEAFF	TGTGCCAGCAGTTTATTCGTCAGACAGGGGTGGTCGGAAGCTTTCTTT
TRBV7-3	NA	TRBJ1-2	CASSFTLEGGYGYTF	TGTGCCAGCAGCTTTACCCTCGAGGGGGGCTATGGCTACACCTTC
TRBV12-3/TRBV12-4	NA	TRBJ1-3	CASTYPGNTIYF	TGTGCCAGCACCTATCCAGGAAACACCATATATTTT
TRBV7-2	TRBD2	TRBJ2-7	CASSPTRLAGTYEQYF	TGTGCCAGCAGCCCAACCCGACTAGCGGGGACCTACGAGCAGTACTTC
TRBV7-3	NA	TRBJ2-5	CASSSNIQETQYF	TGTGCCAGCAGCTCTAATATTCAAGAGACCCAGTACTTC
TRBV28	NA	TRBJ1-1	CASSEFFGGGTEAFF	TGTGCCAGCTCTGAATTTTTTGGTGGAGGCACTGAAGCTTTCTTT
TRBV30	NA	TRBJ1-1	CAWANVRGGAEAFF	TGTGCCTGGGCCAACGTACGGGGGGGGGCTGAAGCTTTCTTT
TRBV11-1	TRBD2	TRBJ2-1	CASSSLAGVGNEQFF	TGTGCCAGCAGCTCACTAGCGGGAGTAGGTAATGAGCAGTTCTTC